These 8 T cell receptor beta chains were all obtained from the same sample, sequenced in a study of T-cell reconstitution after alpha-beta-depleted transplantation in children. A library of TCRbeta sequences, prepared with unique molecular identifiers, was generated. In TCRdb, the PCR reads were re-called with MiXCR into one record per CDR3 protein. The sample yields 80,000 to 95,000 distinct CDR3 sequences, roughly 7.7% seen once. The sequencing here drew on PBMCs from the stem cell graft donor, taken from the stem cell graft. These receptors were taken from a human donor who donated a stem cell graft to a child with congenital amegakaryocytic thrombocytopenia.

This clonotype was counted at least ten times. The V and J genes are TRBV20-1 and TRBJ2-4; TRBD2 is a possible D gene (5 bases). V was trimmed by 3 bases and J by 0 bases, leaving 21 bases between them. The germline V gene encodes CDR1 DFQATT and CDR2 SNEGSKA (reference sequence). The CDR3 has 18 amino acids. DNA for the CDR3: TGCAGTGCTAGCATCAAACCGCGGGCCCCGCTAGCCAAAAACATTCAGTACTTC. Translated: CSASIKPRAPLAKNIQYF.

This clonotype was seen ten or more times. J is TRBJ2-2 and V is TRBV10-3, with TRBD2 identical over 7 bases. Germline loops: CDR1 ENHRY, CDR2 SYGVKD. The CDR3 totals 16 residues. Losses at the gene ends were 2 bases for V and 1 base for J; bases not matched to a gene: 4. The CDR3 is CAISEPGTKNTGELFF. In DNA, the CDR3 is TGTGCCATCAGTGAGCCAGGGACTAAGAACACCGGGGAGCTGTTTTTT.

This clonotype has at least ten counts. The rearrangement links TRBV29-1 to TRBJ2-7; maybe TRBD2 (7 bases). The CDR3 totals 12 residues. V was trimmed by 0 bases and J by 9 bases, leaving 12 bases between them. Germline CDR1 reads SQVTM; CDR2 reads ANQGSEA. In nucleotides, the CDR3 is TGCAGCGTTGAAGATCGGGGGGCCGGGCAGTACTTC. Protein sequence: CSVEDRGAGQYF.

This clonotype has at least ten counts. This sequence joins TRBV5-1 and TRBJ1-3, with D perhaps matching TRBD1 (5 bases). The length of the CDR3 is 14 residues. V lost 6 bases and J 9 bases, leaving 19 bases between the germline ends. Germline V gene lookup returns CDR1 SGHRS and CDR2 YFSETQ. The CDR3 bases are TGCGCCAGCAAGGTCGGGACCCAGCAGGGCACCATATATTTT. Translating gives CASKVGTQQGTIYF.

This clonotype showed up many times. The J gene is TRBJ2-2, the V gene TRBV5-1; the match to TRBD1 covers 8 bases. The germline V gene encodes CDR1 SGHRS and CDR2 YFSETQ. This CDR3 is built from 16 residues. J lost 1 base, V lost 3 bases, and 5 bases had no gene match. This chain's CDR3 is CASSSSGTGNTGELFF. CDR3 in DNA: TGCGCCAGCAGCTCATCCGGGACAGGGAACACCGGGGAGCTGTTTTTT.

This clonotype was detected many times. This chain links TRBV28 with TRBJ2-5, with D perhaps matching TRBD1 or TRBD2 (5 bases each). V lost 8 bases, J lost 2 bases, and 12 bases lay in between. The germline gives CDR1 MDHEN, CDR2 SYDVKM. The length of the CDR3 is 13 residues. As DNA, the CDR3 is TGTGCCAGCCAGGAAGAGGGGCAAGAGACCCAGTACTTC. This translates into CASQEEGQETQYF.

In this sample, this clonotype turned up many times. The rearrangement uses TRBV5-1 and TRBJ2-2; unclear D gene. This CDR3 has 14 amino acids. Trimming removed 0 bases at V and 6 bases at J, with 9 bases between. Germline CDR1 reads SGHRS; CDR2 reads YFSETQ. CDR3 sequence (DNA): TGCGCCAGCAGCTTGGGAGTGGGCTCCGGGGAGCTGTTTTTT. It encodes CASSLGVGSGELFF.

This clonotype was counted many times. The rearrangement joins TRBV5-5 to TRBJ2-7; D ambiguous. Germline values: CDR1 SGHKS, CDR2 YYEKEE (reference sequence). Trimming pared 2 bases from V and 7 bases from J, leaving 13 bases between. This CDR3 is 13 amino acids long. CDR3 DNA sequence: TGTGCCAGCAGCTTTTCGAGTATCTGGGAGCAGTACTTC. It translates to CASSFSSIWEQYF.